Listed below are T cell receptor beta chains from one sample, sequenced in a study of shared clonotypes between healthy human individuals. Generated by immunoSEQ multiplex PCR, the TCRdb table keeps only in-frame clones and is missing some. The sample lists some 2,500,000 clones; around 93% were seen once. The sample was naive CD4+ T cells from PBMCs. The receptors originated from a man between 18 and 29 years old in good health. Some clones in this sample may be carry-over from other donors' samples. Both conserved end residues are part of each CDR3.

V,J,CDR3
TRBV2,TRBJ2-5,CASSNRQDGTQYF
TRBV29-1,TRBJ2-7,CSVVSHRNTAAEQYF
TRBV7-9,TRBJ1-5,CASSSPTDGYGPQHF
TRBV7-3,TRBJ2-1,CASSLVGSHIYNEQFF
TRBV25-1,TRBJ2-7,CASSDTGGDEQYF
TRBV4-1,TRBJ2-1,CASSQRYSYNEQFF
TRBV9,TRBJ1-5,CASSVGQSNQPQHF
TRBV4-1,TRBJ2-2,CASSQLQGNTGELFF
TRBV5-1,TRBJ2-5,CASSSTSEETQYF
TRBV11-1,TRBJ2-7,CASSSRVGDEQYF
TRBV2,TRBJ1-1,CASRTFGTLNTEAFF
TRBV5-4,TRBJ2-2,CASGPGSGSQNTGELFF
TRBV19,TRBJ1-2,CASSIDGGDRGYGYTF
TRBV5-8,TRBJ1-5,CASSPLERGQYSNQPQHF
TRBV7-3,TRBJ2-2,CASSLKRHPGATGELFF
TRBV5-1,TRBJ1-3,CASSLSFGGGRNTIYF
TRBV7-9,TRBJ1-1,CASSFQGLATEAFF
TRBV14,TRBJ1-4,CASSQGVGTWEKLFF
TRBV7-2,TRBJ2-1,CASSYPTGGRNEQFF
TRBV4-2,TRBJ2-3,CASSLPGGSGRLETDTQYF
TRBV2,TRBJ2-7,CASARGAIFEQYF
TRBV5-6,TRBJ2-5,CASSLKFLGETQYF
TRBV7-2,TRBJ2-1,CASSPTHNEQFF
TRBV7-9,NA,CASSLGAGGDRHEQYF
TRBV5-4,TRBJ1-2,CASSSRLGGYTF
TRBV19,TRBJ1-2,CASSNTGGLANYGYTF
TRBV5-1,TRBJ2-3,CASSFAGLDTQYF
TRBV27,TRBJ1-6,CASSIRQVGPGSPLHF
TRBV6-1,TRBJ2-7,CASIPGQGNEQYF
TRBV28,TRBJ2-1,CASSFRLAGEPGDEQFF
TRBV19,TRBJ2-1,CASSIPYNEQFF
TRBV5-1,TRBJ1-1,CASSLLGLGQGNTEAFF
TRBV5-1,TRBJ2-7,CASSLIIEPLAGGDEQYF
TRBV10-3,TRBJ1-2,CATGQGMVYGYTF
TRBV15,TRBJ1-4,CATARATNEKLFF
TRBV19,TRBJ2-7,CASTNPGLAGTYEQYF
TRBV10-3,TRBJ1-3,CAISKGQGGSGNTIYF
TRBV2,TRBJ2-1,CASGGQGAFDEQFF
TRBV6-6,TRBJ2-7,CASSYSEGGPQYF
TRBV5-4,TRBJ1-1,CASSLAGDRPEAFF